The subject of this entry is one T cell receptor beta chain. What it binds is unknown. The data are from a study of beta chain features in type 1 diabetes. The sequenced template was cDNA made from the entire isolated RNA. Assay: immunoSEQ multiplex PCR; the TCRdb copy retains only in-frame clones and omits some. Counted here are about 370,000 clones, around 10% occurring once; the ten biggest clones make up about 0.64%. Trimming stripped 10 bases from V and 6 bases from J, with 22 bases between. Germline V gene lookup returns CDR1 MNHNY and CDR2 SVGAGI (reference sequence). The CDR3 totals 15 residues. Findings and caveats of the study: People with Type 1 diabetes carried modestly yet significantly shorter TCRB CDR3s in all four CD4+ subsets.

Material for sequencing was central memory CD4+ T cells from blood. This sequence originates from a man aged 25-45 years with type 1 diabetes. The V and J genes are TRBV6-6 and TRBJ2-1, with D maybe TRBD1 (5 bases). The CDR3 sequence: CAIDKAGFGGNEQFF. As DNA, the CDR3 is TGTGCCATCGATAAGGCAGGGTTCGGTGGCAATGAGCAGTTCTTC.